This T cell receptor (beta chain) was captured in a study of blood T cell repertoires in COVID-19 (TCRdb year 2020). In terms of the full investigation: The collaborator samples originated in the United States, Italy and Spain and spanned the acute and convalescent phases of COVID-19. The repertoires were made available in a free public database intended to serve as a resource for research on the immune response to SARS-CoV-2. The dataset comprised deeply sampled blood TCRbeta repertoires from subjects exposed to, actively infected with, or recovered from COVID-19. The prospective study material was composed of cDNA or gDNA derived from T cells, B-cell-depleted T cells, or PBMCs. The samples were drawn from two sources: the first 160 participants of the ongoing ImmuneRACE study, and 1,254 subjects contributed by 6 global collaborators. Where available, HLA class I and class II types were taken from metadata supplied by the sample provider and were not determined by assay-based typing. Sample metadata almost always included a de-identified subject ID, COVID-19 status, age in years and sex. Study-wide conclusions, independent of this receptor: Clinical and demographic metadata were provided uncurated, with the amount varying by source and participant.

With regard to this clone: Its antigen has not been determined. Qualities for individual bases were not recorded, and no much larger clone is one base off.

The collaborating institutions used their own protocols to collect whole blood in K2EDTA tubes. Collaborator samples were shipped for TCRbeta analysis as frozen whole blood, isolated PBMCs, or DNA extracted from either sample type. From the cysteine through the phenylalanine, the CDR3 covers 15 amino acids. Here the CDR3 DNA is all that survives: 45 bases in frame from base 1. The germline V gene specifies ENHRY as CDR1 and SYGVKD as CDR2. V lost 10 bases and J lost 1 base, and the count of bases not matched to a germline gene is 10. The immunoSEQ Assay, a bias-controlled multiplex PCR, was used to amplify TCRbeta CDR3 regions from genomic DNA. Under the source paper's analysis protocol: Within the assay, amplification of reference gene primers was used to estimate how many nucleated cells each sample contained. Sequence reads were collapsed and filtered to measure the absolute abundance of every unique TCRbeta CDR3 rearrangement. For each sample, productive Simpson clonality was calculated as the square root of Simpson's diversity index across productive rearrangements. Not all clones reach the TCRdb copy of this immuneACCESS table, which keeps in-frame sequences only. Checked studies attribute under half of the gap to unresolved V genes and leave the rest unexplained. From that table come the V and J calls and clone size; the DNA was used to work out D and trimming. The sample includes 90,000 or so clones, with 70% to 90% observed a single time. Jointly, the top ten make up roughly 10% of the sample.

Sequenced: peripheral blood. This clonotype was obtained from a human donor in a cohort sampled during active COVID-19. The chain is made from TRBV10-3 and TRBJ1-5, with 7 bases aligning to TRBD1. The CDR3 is CATEFDRDSNQPQHF. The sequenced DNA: TGTGCCACAGAGTTCGACAGGGACAGCAATCAGCCCCAGCATTTT.